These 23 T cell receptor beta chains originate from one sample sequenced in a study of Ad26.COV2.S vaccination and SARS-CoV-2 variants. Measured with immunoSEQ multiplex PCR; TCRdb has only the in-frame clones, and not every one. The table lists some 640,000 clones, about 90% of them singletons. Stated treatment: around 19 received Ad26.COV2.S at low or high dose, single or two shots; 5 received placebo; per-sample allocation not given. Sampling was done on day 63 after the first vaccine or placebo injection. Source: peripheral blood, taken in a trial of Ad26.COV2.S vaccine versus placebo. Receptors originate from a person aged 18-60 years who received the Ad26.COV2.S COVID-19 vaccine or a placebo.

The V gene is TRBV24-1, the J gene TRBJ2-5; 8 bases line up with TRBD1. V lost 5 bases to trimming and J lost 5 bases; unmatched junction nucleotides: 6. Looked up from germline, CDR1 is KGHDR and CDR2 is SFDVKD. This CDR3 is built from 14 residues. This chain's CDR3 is CATSGTGSIETQYF. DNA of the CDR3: TGTGCCACCAGTGGGACAGGGTCGATCGAGACCCAGTACTTC.

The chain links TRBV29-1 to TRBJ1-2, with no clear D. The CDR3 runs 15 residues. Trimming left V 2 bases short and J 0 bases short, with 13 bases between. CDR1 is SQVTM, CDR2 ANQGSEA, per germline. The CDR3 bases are TGCAGCGTTGAAAGGGAGGTGGGTGCTAACTATGGCTACACCTTC. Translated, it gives CSVEREVGANYGYTF.

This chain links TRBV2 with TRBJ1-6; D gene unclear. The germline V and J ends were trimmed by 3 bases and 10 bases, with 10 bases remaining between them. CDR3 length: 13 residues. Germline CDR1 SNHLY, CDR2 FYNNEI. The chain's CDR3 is CASSDWGNSPLHF. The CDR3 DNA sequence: TGTGCCAGCAGTGATTGGGGAAACTCACCCCTCCACTTT. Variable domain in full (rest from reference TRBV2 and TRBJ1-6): EPEVTQTPSHQVTQMGQEVILRCVPISNHLYFYWYRQILGQKVEFLVSFYNNEISEKSEIFDDQFSVERPDGSNFTLKIRSTKLEDSAMYFCASSDWGNSPLHFGNGTRLTVT.

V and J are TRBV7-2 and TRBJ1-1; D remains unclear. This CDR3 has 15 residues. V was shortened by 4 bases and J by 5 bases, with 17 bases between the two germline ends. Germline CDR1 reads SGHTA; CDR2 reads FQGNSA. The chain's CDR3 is CASSSQPSSGTEAFF. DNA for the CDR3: TGTGCCAGCAGCTCTCAACCGTCCTCGGGGACTGAAGCTTTCTTT.

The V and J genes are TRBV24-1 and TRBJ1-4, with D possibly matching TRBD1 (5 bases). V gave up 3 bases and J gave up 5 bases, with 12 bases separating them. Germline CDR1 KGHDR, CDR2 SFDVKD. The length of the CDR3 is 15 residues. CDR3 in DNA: TGTGCCACCAGTGATGCGGGGCGCGGAAATGAAAAACTGTTTTTT. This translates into CATSDAGRGNEKLFF.

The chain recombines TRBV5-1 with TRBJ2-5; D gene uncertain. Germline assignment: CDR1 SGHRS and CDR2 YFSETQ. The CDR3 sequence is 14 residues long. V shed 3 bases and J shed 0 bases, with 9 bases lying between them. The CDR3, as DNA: TGCGCCAGCAGCTCAACCTCGTACCAAGAGACCCAGTACTTC. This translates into CASSSTSYQETQYF. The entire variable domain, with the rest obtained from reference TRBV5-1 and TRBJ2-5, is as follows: KAGVTQTPRYLIKTRGQQVTLSCSPISGHRSVSWYQQTPGQGLQFLFEYFSETQRNKGNFPGRFSGRQFSNSRSEMNVSTLELGDSALYLCASSSTSYQETQYFGPGTRLLVL.

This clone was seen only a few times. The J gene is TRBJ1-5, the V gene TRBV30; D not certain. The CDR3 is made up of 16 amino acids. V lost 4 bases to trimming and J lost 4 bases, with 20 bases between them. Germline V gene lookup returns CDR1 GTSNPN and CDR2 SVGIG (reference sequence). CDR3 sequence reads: CAWMGRGGSPNQPQHF. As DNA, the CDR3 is TGTGCCTGGATGGGCCGGGGAGGGAGTCCTAATCAGCCCCAGCATTTT. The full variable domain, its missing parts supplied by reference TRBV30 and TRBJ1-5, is SQTIHQWPATLVQPVGSPLSLECTVEGTSNPNLYWYRQAAGRGLQLLFYSVGIGQISSEVPQNLSASRPQDRQFILSSKKLLLSDSGFYLCAWMGRGGSPNQPQHFGDGTRLSIL.

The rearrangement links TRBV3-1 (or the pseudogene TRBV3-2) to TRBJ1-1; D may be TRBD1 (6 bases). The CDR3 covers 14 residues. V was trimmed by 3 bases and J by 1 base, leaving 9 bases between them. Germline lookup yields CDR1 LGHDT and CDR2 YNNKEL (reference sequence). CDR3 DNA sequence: TGTGCCAGCAGCCACCGACAGGCGAACACTGAAGCTTTCTTT. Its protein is CASSHRQANTEAFF.

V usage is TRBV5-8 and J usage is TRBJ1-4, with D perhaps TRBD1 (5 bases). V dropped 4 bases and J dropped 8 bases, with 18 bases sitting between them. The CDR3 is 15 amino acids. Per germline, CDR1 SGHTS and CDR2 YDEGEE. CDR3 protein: CASSVGAGAREKLFF. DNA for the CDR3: TGTGCCAGCAGCGTAGGGGCTGGGGCCCGAGAAAAACTGTTTTTT.

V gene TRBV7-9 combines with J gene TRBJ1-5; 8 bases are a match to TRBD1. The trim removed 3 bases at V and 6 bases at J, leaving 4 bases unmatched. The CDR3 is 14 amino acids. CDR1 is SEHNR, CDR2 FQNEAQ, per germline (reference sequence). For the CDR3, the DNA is TGTGCCAGCAGCTTGGACAGGGTTGGTCAGCCCCAGCATTTT. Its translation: CASSLDRVGQPQHF.

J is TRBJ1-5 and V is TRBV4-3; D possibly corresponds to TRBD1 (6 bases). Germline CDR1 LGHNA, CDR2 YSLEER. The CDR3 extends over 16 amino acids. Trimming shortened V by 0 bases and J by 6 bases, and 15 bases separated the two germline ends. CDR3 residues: CASSQDLGGAGQPQHF. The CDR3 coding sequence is TGCGCCAGCAGCCAAGATTTGGGGGGCGCGGGTCAGCCCCAGCATTTT.

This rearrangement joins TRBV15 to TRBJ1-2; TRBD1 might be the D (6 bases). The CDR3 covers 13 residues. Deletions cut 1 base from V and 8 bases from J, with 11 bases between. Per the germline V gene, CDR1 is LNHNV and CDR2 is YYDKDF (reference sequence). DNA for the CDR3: TGTGCCACCAGCAGAGGACAGGCGGGAGGCTACACCTTC. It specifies CATSRGQAGGYTF. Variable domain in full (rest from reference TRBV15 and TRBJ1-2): DAMVIQNPRYQVTQFGKPVTLSCSQTLNHNVMYWYQQKSSQAPKLLFHYYDKDFNNEADTPDNFQSRRPNTSFCFLDIRSPGLGDTAMYLCATSRGQAGGYTFGSGTRLTVV.

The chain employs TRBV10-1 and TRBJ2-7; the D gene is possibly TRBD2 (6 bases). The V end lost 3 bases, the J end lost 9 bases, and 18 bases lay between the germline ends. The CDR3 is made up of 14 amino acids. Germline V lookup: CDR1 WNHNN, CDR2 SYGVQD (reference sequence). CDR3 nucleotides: TGCGCCAGCAGTGACTCCGGGACTCCGAGGGGGCAGTACTTC. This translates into CASSDSGTPRGQYF.

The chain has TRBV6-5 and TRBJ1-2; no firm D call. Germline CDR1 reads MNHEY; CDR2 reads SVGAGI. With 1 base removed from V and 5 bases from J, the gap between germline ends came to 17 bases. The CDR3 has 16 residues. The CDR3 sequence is CASSYLAPEMGYGYTF. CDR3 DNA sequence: TGTGCCAGCAGTTACTTAGCCCCAGAGATGGGATATGGCTACACCTTC.

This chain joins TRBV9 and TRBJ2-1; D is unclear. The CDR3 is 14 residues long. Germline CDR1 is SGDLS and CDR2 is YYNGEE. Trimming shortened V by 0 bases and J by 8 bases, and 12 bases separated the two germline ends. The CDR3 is CASSVGGKVDEQFF. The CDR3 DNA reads TGTGCCAGCAGCGTAGGTGGCAAAGTAGATGAGCAGTTCTTC.

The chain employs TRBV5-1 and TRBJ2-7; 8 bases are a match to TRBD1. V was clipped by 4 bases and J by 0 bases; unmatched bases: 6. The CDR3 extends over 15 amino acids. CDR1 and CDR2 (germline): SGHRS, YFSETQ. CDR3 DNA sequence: TGCGCCAGCAGCAGAGACAGGGGAGGCTCCTACGAGCAGTACTTC. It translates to CASSRDRGGSYEQYF.

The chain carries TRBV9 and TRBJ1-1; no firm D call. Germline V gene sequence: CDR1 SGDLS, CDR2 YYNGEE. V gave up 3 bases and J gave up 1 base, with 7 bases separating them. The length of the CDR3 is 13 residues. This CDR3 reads CASSDHPNTEAFF. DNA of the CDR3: TGTGCCAGCAGCGACCACCCGAACACTGAAGCTTTCTTT.

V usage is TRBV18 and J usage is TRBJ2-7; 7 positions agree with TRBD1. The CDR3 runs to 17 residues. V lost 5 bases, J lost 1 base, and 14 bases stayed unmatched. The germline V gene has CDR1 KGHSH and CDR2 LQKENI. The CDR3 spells CASSALPGTANSYEQYF. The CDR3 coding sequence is TGTGCCAGCTCAGCCCTCCCCGGGACAGCTAATTCCTACGAGCAGTACTTC. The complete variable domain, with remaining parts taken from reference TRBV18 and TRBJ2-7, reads NAGVMQNPRHLVRRRGQEARLRCSPMKGHSHVYWYRQLPEEGLKFMVYLQKENIIDESGMPKERFSAEFPKEGPSILRIQQVVRGDSAAYFCASSALPGTANSYEQYFGPGTRLTVT.

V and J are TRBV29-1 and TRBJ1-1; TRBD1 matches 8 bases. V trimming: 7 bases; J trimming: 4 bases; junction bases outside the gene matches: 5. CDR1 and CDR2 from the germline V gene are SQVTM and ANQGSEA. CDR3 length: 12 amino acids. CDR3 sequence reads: CSARTGPTEAFF. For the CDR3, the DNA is TGCAGCGCCCGGACAGGGCCCACTGAAGCTTTCTTT.

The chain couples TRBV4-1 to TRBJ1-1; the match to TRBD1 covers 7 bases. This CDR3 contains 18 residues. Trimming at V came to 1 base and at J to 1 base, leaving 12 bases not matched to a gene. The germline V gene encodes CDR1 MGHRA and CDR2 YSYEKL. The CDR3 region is CASSQVPSMTGTNTEAFF. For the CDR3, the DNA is TGCGCCAGCAGCCAAGTGCCATCCATGACAGGGACGAACACTGAAGCTTTCTTT.

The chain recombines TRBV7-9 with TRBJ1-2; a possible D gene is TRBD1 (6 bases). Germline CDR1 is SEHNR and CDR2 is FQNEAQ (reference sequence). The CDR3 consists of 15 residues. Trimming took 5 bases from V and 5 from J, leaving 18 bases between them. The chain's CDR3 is CASSRGQSTWYGYTF. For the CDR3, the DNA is TGTGCCAGCAGCAGGGGACAATCAACGTGGTATGGCTACACCTTC.

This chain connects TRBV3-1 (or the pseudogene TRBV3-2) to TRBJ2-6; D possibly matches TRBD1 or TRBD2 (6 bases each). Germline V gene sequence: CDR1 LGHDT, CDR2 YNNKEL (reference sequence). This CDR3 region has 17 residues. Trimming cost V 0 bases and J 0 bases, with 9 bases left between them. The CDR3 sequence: CASSQEGGISGANVLTF. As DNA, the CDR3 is TGTGCCAGCAGCCAAGAAGGGGGGATCTCTGGGGCCAACGTCCTGACTTTC.

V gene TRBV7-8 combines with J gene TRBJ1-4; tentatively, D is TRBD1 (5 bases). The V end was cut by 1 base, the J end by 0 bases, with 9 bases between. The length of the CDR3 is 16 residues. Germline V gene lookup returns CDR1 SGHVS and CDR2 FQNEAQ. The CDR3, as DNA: TGTGCCAGCAGCTTAGAGGTGGGGGCAACTAATGAAAAACTGTTTTTT. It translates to CASSLEVGATNEKLFF. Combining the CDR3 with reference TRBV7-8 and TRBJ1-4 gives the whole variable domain GAGVSQSPRYKVAKRGQDVALRCDPISGHVSLFWYQQALGQGPEFLTYFQNEAQLDKSGLPSDRFFAERPEGSVSTLKIQRTQQEDSAVYLCASSLEVGATNEKLFFGSGTQLSVL.